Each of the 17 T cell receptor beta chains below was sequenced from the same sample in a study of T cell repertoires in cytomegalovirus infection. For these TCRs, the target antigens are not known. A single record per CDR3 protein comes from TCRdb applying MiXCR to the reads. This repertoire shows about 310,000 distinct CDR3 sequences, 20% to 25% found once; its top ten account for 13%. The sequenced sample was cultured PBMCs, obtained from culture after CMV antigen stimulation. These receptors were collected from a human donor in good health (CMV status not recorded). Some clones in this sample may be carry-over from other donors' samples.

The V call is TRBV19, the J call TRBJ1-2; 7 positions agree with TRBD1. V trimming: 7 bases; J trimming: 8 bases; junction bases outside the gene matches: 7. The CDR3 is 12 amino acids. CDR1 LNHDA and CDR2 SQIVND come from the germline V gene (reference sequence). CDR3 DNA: TGTGCCAGTACCCCAGGAGGGGGCGGCTACACCTTC. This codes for CASTPGGGGYTF. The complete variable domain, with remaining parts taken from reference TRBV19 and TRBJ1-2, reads DGGITQSPKYLFRKEGQNVTLSCEQNLNHDAMYWYRQDPGQGLRLIYYSQIVNDFQKGDIAEGYSVSREKKESFPLTVTSAQKNPTAFYLCASTPGGGGYTFGSGTRLTVV.

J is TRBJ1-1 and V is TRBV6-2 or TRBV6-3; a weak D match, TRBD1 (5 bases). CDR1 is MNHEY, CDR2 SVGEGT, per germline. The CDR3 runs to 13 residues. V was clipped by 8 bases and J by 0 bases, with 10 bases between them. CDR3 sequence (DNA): TGTGCCAGCGCTACGGGACTGAACACTGAAGCTTTCTTT. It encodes CASATGLNTEAFF.

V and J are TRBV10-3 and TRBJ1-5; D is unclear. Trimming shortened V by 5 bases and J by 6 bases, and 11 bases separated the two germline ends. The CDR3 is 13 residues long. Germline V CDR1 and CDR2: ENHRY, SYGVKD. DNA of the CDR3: TGTGCCATCAGTCCCGAGTCGGGTCAGCCCCAGCATTTT. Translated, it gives CAISPESGQPQHF.

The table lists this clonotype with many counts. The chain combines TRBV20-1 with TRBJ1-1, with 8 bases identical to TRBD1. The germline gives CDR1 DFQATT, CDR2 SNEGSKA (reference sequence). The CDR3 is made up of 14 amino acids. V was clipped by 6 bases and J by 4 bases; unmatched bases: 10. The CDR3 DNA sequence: TGCAGTGCCGCAGACGACAGGGGCAGCACTGAAGCTTTCTTT. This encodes CSAADDRGSTEAFF.

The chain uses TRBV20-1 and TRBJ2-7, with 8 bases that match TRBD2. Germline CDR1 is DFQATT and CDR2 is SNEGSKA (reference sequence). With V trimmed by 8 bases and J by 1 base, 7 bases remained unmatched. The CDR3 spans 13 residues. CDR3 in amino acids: CSFNSGISYEQYF. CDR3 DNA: TGCAGTTTCAATAGCGGGATTTCCTACGAGCAGTACTTC.

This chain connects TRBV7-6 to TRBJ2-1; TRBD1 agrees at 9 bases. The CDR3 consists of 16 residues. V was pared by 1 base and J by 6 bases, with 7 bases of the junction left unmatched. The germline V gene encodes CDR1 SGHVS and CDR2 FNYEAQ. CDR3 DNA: TGTGCCAGCAGCTTAGTAGGGGGACAGGGTGGCAATGAGCAGTTCTTC. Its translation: CASSLVGGQGGNEQFF. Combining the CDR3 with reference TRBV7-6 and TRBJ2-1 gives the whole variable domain GAGVSQSPRYKVTKRGQDVALRCDPISGHVSLYWYRQALGQGPEFLTYFNYEAQQDKSGLPNDRFSAERPEGSISTLTIQRTEQRDSAMYRCASSLVGGQGGNEQFFGPGTRLTVL.

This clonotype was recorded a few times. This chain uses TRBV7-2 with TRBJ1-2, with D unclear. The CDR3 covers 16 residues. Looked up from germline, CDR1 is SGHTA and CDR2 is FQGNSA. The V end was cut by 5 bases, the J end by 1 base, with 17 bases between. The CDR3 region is CASSTPTFFVNYGYTF. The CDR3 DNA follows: TGTGCCAGCAGCACCCCGACGTTCTTCGTTAACTATGGCTACACCTTC.

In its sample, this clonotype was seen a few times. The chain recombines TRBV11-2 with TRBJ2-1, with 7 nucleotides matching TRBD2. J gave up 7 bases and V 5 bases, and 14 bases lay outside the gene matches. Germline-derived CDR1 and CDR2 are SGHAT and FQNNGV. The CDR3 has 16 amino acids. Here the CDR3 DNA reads TGTGCCAGCAGCCGAACTAGCGACTGGGAGTATAATGAGCAGTTCTTC. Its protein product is CASSRTSDWEYNEQFF.

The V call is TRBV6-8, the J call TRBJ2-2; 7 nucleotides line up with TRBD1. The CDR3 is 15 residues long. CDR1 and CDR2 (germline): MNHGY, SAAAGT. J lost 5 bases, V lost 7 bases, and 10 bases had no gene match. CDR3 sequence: CASMIGGGGTGELFF. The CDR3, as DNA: TGTGCCAGCATGATAGGGGGCGGCGGGACCGGGGAGCTGTTTTTT.

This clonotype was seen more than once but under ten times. The CDR3 sequence: CASSQGGAGYGYTF. The CDR3 nucleotides are TGCGCCAGCAGCCAAGGGGGGGCCGGGTATGGCTACACCTTC. The genes are TRBV4-1 and TRBJ1-2; D might be TRBD1 (6 bases). Per germline, CDR1 MGHRA and CDR2 YSYEKL. V lost 1 base and J 5 bases, leaving 11 bases between the germline ends. The CDR3 extends over 14 amino acids.

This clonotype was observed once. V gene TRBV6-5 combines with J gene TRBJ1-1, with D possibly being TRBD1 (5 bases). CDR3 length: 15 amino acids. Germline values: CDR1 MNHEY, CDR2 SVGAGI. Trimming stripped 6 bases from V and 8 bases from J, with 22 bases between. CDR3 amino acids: CASRNRGGSTPEAFF. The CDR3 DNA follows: TGTGCCAGCAGGAATCGGGGCGGATCAACCCCCGAAGCTTTCTTT.

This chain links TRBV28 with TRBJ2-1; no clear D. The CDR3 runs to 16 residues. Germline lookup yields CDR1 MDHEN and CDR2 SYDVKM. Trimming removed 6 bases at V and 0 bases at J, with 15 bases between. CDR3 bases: TGTGCCAGCAGCCTCGACTTCCCAAACTCCTACAATGAGCAGTTCTTC. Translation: CASSLDFPNSYNEQFF.

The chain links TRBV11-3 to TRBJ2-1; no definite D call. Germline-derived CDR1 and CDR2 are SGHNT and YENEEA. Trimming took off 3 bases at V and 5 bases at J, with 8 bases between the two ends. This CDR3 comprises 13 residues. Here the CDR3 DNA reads TGTGCCAGCAGCTTTGACTTACACAATGAGCAGTTCTTC. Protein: CASSFDLHNEQFF.

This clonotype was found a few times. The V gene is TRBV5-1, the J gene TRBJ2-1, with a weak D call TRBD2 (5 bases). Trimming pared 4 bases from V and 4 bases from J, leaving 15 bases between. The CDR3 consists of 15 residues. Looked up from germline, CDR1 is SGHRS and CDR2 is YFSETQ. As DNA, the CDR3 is TGCGCCAGCAGCCCCGGGGAAGTCTTTTACAATGAGCAGTTCTTC. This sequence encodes CASSPGEVFYNEQFF.

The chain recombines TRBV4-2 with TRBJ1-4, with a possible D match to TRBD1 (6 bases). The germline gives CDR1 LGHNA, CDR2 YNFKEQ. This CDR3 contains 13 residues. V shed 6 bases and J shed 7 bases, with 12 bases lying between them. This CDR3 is CASSHREGEKLFF. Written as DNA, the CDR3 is TGTGCCAGCAGTCACAGGGAGGGTGAAAAACTGTTTTTT.

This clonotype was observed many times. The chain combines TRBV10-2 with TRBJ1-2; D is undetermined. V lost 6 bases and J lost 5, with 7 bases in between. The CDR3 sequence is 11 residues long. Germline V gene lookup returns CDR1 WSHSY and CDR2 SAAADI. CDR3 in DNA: TGCGCCAGCAGGCGAGCTTATGGCTACACCTTC. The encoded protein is CASRRAYGYTF.

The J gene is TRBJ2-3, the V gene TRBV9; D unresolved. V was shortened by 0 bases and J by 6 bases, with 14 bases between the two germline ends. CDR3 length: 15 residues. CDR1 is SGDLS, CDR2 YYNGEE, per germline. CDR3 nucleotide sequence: TGTGCCAGCAGCGTAGGAACCCGGCTTACGGATACGCAGTATTTT. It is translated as CASSVGTRLTDTQYF.